The TCR beta chain under discussion was sequenced for a study of somatic mutations in cytotoxic T cells in rheumatoid arthritis. Study observations and caveats: For rheumatoid arthritis patients, CD8+ clonality increased with age, whereas it did not in healthy controls.

The CDR3 sequence is 15 residues long. Germline values: CDR1 SGHVS, CDR2 FQNEAQ. Germline trimming cut 4 bases from V and 1 base from J; bases unmatched to any gene: 3. Generated by immunoSEQ multiplex PCR, the TCRdb table keeps only in-frame clones and is missing some. Altogether approximately 9,400 clones are present, 80% being singletons, with the ten largest covering 9% to 14%. This clone is a singleton in its sample. Its antigen is not known. Material for sequencing was CD8+ T cells sorted from blood. The J gene is TRBJ2-5, the V gene TRBV7-8; 10 bases map to TRBD2. The receptor's source is an adult with rheumatoid arthritis. The CDR3 here is CASSSGLAAQETQYF. As DNA, the CDR3 is TGTGCCAGCAGCTCTGGACTAGCGGCCCAAGAGACCCAGTACTTC.